Reported below is one TCR beta chain. Antigen unknown. This sample is part of a study of cytomegalovirus exposure and HLA in healthy donors. Study-wide results and limits: Later analysis identified several of the most significant clusters that appeared linked to common viral pathogens.

PCR primers comprised 60 Vbeta and 13 Jbeta primers. Here immunoSEQ multiplex PCR was the method, and the copy in TCRdb shows in-frame clones only, minus some. The sample lists about 110,000 clones; roughly 69% were seen once. The sequenced sample consisted of PBMCs. This TCR derives from a man aged 45-60 years in good health and CMV-seropositive.

DNA of the CDR3: TGTGCCAGCAGCACTCGACAGGCGATTAATTCACCCCTCCACTTT. It translates to CASSTRQAINSPLHF. This rearrangement joins TRBV7-8 to TRBJ1-6; possible D gene TRBD1, 6 bases. The CDR3 contains 15 residues. CDR1 and CDR2 (germline): SGHVS, FQNEAQ. V lost 5 bases to trimming and J lost 6 bases, with 14 bases between them.